A selection of T cell receptor beta chains follows, all from one sample in a study of blood T cells in healthy people across ages. MiXCR, run by TCRdb on the 5' RACE reads, gives a single entry per CDR3 protein. Among hundreds of thousands of distinct CDR3 sequences listed, around two fifths were seen once. Sequencing was done on a sample of blood. Receptors originate from a man aged 60 to 75 in good health. The CDR3 runs from the conserved cysteine through the conserved F or W. D genes are given only for firm matches. The size entry is marked missing in some rows and otherwise reads once, few, many or a size class.

V	length	J	D	size	DNA	CDR3
TRBV7-6	16	TRBJ2-1	TRBD1	few	TGTGCCAGCAGCGAGACCGGGACAGGGGGGAACAATGAGCAGTTCTTC	CASSETGTGGNNEQFF
TRBV29-1	13	TRBJ2-3	NA	many	TGCAGCGTTAAAGAAGGGCCCACAGATACGCAGTATTTT	CSVKEGPTDTQYF
TRBV5-6	16	TRBJ1-1	NA	NA	TGTGCCAGCAGCTTGGCCAACGGGGCCAAGGGCGCTGAAGCTTTCTTT	CASSLANGAKGAEAFF
TRBV27	15	TRBJ2-7	TRBD2	NA	TGTGCCAGCAGTCCCACTAGCGGGGGACCTTACGAGCAGTACTTC	CASSPTSGGPYEQYF
TRBV6-5	14	TRBJ1-2	NA	NA	TGTGCCAGCAGTTACTCTGTCTATATTAGTGGCTACACCTTC	CASSYSVYISGYTF
TRBV12-3/TRBV12-4	17	TRBJ1-4	TRBD1	NA	TGTGCCAGCAGAACCGACAGGGACCGTTTCACCCTGGGAAAACTGTTTTTT	CASRTDRDRFTLGKLFF
TRBV5-6	16	TRBJ2-5	NA	few	TGTGCCAGCAGCTTGGGGGGCTATTCCTTCCAAGAGACCCAGTACTTC	CASSLGGYSFQETQYF
TRBV7-2	16	TRBJ2-7	TRBD2	few	TGTGCCAGCAGCTCATCCGGGACTAGCGGATCCTACGAGCAGTACTTC	CASSSSGTSGSYEQYF
TRBV5-1	15	TRBJ2-7	TRBD1	NA	TGCGCCAGCAGCTTGGGGAGACAGGGGCAGTACGAGCAGTACTTC	CASSLGRQGQYEQYF
TRBV28	14	TRBJ1-5	NA	NA	TGTGCCAGCAGTGCCGGGACAAGTCGTCGGCCCCAGCATTTT	CASSAGTSRRPQHF
TRBV7-8	12	TRBJ2-1	NA	few	TGTGCCAGCAACCCCGACAGTCATGAGCAGTTCTTC	CASNPDSHEQFF
TRBV4-3	18	TRBJ2-3	TRBD2	NA	TGCGCCAGCAGCCAAGAGCTAGCGGGGGGCCCTCGAACAGATACGCAGTATTTT	CASSQELAGGPRTDTQYF
TRBV20-1	13	TRBJ1-2	TRBD1	few	TGCAGTGCTCATGACAGGGGGGGCTATGGCTACACCTTC	CSAHDRGGYGYTF
TRBV10-2	10	TRBJ2-1	NA	NA	TGCGCCACCTCGGACCATGAGCAGTTCTTC	CATSDHEQFF
TRBV3-1	17	TRBJ2-3	NA	once	TGTGCCAGCAGCCAAGATTTGGGGGGAGGCGGCACAGATACGCAGTATTTT	CASSQDLGGGGTDTQYF
TRBV28	17	TRBJ2-7	TRBD2	few	TGTGCCAGCAGTTCCCCCCCCAGGACTAGCGGGGGGTACGAGCAGTACTTC	CASSSPPRTSGGYEQYF
TRBV6-5	12	TRBJ1-2	TRBD1	NA	TGTGCCACTTCGACAGGGGCCTATGGCCACACCTTC	CATSTGAYGHTF
TRBV7-9	12	TRBJ2-7	NA	NA	TGTGCCAGCAGCTTAGTGTCTGACGAGCAGTACTTC	CASSLVSDEQYF
TRBV6-5	16	TRBJ1-5	NA	NA	TGTGCCAGCAGTCCGGACCGGGCGTATAGCAATCAGCCCCAGCATTTT	CASSPDRAYSNQPQHF
TRBV27	16	TRBJ1-1	NA	NA	TGTGCCAGCAGTTTTCGGGGGGTCCTTAAGAACACTGAAGCTTTCTTT	CASSFRGVLKNTEAFF
TRBV29-1	15	TRBJ2-2	NA	NA	TGCAGCGTTGAAGAGTACAGGACCAACACCGGGGAGCTGTTTTTT	CSVEEYRTNTGELFF
TRBV12-3/TRBV12-4	16	TRBJ1-4	NA	NA	TGTGCCAGCAGTCCCATTCCTAGTAGTCAGGGCCTTTTTGTGTTTTTT	CASSPIPSSQGLFVFF
TRBV5-1	13	TRBJ2-1	NA	few	TGCGCCAGCAGCAGGGGGGGTATAGATGAGCAGTTCTTC	CASSRGGIDEQFF
TRBV11-2	15	TRBJ2-1	NA	few	TGTGCCAGCAGCTTCCAGTTTTCCTCCTACAATGAGCAGTTCTTC	CASSFQFSSYNEQFF
TRBV4-3	15	TRBJ1-1	NA	NA	TGCGCCAGCAGCCAAGAAACAGGCTTTGGCGCTGAAGCTTTCTTT	CASSQETGFGAEAFF
TRBV28	15	TRBJ2-7	TRBD1	few	TGTGCCAGCAGTTGGGGACAGGGATGGGGGTACGAGCAGTACTTC	CASSWGQGWGYEQYF
TRBV3-1	18	TRBJ2-7	NA	few	TGTGCCAGCAGCCAGTTCGGGGGGCTCGTTAGAAGCTCCTACGAGCAGTACTTC	CASSQFGGLVRSSYEQYF
TRBV9	16	TRBJ2-3	TRBD1	NA	TGTGCCAGCAGCGTAACCCCCCTCACAGGGGGAGATACGCAGTATTTT	CASSVTPLTGGDTQYF
TRBV20-1	15	TRBJ1-1	TRBD1	few	TGCAGCTCGATCCAGGGGGCTGAAGTGAACACTGAAGCTTTCTTT	CSSIQGAEVNTEAFF
TRBV4-3	16	TRBJ2-3	NA	NA	TGCGCCAGCAGCCTCCTTTACGGGGAACGCACAGATACGCAGTATTTT	CASSLLYGERTDTQYF
TRBV4-1	19	TRBJ2-1	TRBD2	many	TGCGCCAGCAGCCAGGGACTAGCGGGCCGAAGGAGCTCCTACAATGAGCAGTTCTTC	CASSQGLAGRRSSYNEQFF
TRBV7-2	15	TRBJ2-5	NA	NA	TGTGCCAGCAGCTTATACGCCTCAGGGGAAGAGACCCAGTACTTC	CASSLYASGEETQYF
TRBV5-1	15	TRBJ2-5	NA	few	TGCGCCAGCAGCCTACGACAGTCGATGGGGGAGACCCAGTACTTC	CASSLRQSMGETQYF
TRBV29-1	12	TRBJ2-7	TRBD1	few	TGCAGCGTGGAAAAGGACAGGGCCGAGCAGTACTTC	CSVEKDRAEQYF
TRBV6-1	14	TRBJ1-6	NA	NA	TGTGCCAGCAGTGAATACAGGAGTCGCTCACCCCTCCACTTT	CASSEYRSRSPLHF
TRBV5-1	16	TRBJ2-3	TRBD2	NA	TGCGCCAGCAGCATGGAGTTAGCGGGGAGCACAGATACGCAGTATTTT	CASSMELAGSTDTQYF
TRBV7-8	13	TRBJ1-1	NA	NA	TGTGCCAGCACCCTCGGATTGAACACTGAAGCTTTCTTT	CASTLGLNTEAFF
TRBV5-5	18	TRBJ1-2	TRBD1	NA	TGTGCCAGCAGCTTGGAAGCTGGGACAGGTCCGGGTAACTATGGCTACACCTTC	CASSLEAGTGPGNYGYTF
TRBV20-1	15	TRBJ1-2	NA	NA	TGCAGTGCTAGCACAGGGTCTGTTATTGGCTATGGCTACACCTTC	CSASTGSVIGYGYTF
TRBV6-6	13	TRBJ2-1	TRBD2	NA	TGTGCCATAGGACTAGGGCCCTACAATGAGCAGTTCTTC	CAIGLGPYNEQFF
TRBV12-3/TRBV12-4	16	TRBJ2-1	NA	NA	TGTGCCAGCAGCGCATACTACCGGGACTCCTACAATGAGCAGTTCTTC	CASSAYYRDSYNEQFF
TRBV13	15	TRBJ1-2	TRBD1	NA	TGTGCCAGCAGCTTAGGGCGACAGGGGGTTCCGGGCTACACCTTC	CASSLGRQGVPGYTF
TRBV20-1	12	TRBJ1-2	NA	NA	TGCAGTGCTAGCGACGTGATCTATGGCTACACCTTC	CSASDVIYGYTF
TRBV14	15	TRBJ1-4	TRBD1	NA	TGTGCCAGCAGCCAAGTCTGGACAGGGAATGAAAAACTGTTTTTT	CASSQVWTGNEKLFF
TRBV20-1	18	TRBJ2-3	NA	NA	TGCAGTGCTAGGGGAGGGGGGGGGCGAACTAGTAGCACAGATACGCAGTATTTT	CSARGGGGRTSSTDTQYF
TRBV7-2	14	TRBJ2-1	TRBD2	NA	TGTGCCAGCAGCTTAACTAGCGGGGAGTACGAGCAGTTCTTC	CASSLTSGEYEQFF
TRBV3-1	15	TRBJ1-6	NA	once	TGTGCCAGCAACCGTGGCCAGGTACCTAATTCACCCCTCCACTTT	CASNRGQVPNSPLHF
TRBV7-8	19	TRBJ2-7	NA	NA	TGTGCCAGCAGCTTAGTTAGTTTAACCGGGACAAGATTCACCTACGAGCAGTACTTC	CASSLVSLTGTRFTYEQYF
TRBV6-5	18	TRBJ2-1	NA	NA	TGTGCCAGCAGTTACATCCGCCGAAGCAGCGGGCCCTACAATGAGCAGTTCTTC	CASSYIRRSSGPYNEQFF
TRBV28	13	TRBJ1-2	NA	NA	TGTGCCAGCACATCCACAGGGCACGGCGGCTACACCTTC	CASTSTGHGGYTF
TRBV5-5	16	TRBJ2-7	NA	NA	TGTGCCAGCAGCTTAGGACTATCGGCAGCCTCCTACGAGCAGTACTTC	CASSLGLSAASYEQYF
TRBV9	14	TRBJ2-7	TRBD1	NA	TGTGCCGGCAGCGGACAGGGGAATTCCTACGAGCAGTACTTC	CAGSGQGNSYEQYF
TRBV19	13	TRBJ2-3	TRBD1	NA	TGTGCCAGTAGTATGGGACAGGCAGATACGCAGTATTTT	CASSMGQADTQYF
TRBV12-3/TRBV12-4	17	TRBJ2-6	TRBD1	NA	TGTGCCAGCAGCCGAGACAGGGGAAACTCTGGGGCCAACGTCCTGACTTTC	CASSRDRGNSGANVLTF
TRBV20-1	14	TRBJ2-5	NA	NA	TGCAGTGCTAGAGACCTGGACGGCCAAGAGACCCAGTACTTC	CSARDLDGQETQYF